This T cell receptor beta chain was documented in a study of T-cell reconstitution after alpha-beta-depleted transplantation in children. Notes on the study in general: The study traced high day-60 TCRbeta diversity in some patients to surviving recipient T cells and thymic progenitors. The main origin of T-cell counts and diversity one year after transplant was newly produced T cells.

Notes on this clonotype: Its antigen is still unknown.

Library preparation (for TCRbeta) was performed with unique molecular identifiers. TCRdb recomputed calls from the PCR reads with MiXCR, one row per CDR3 protein. Of 180,000 or so distinct CDR3 sequences in the sample, approximately 6% were seen once. From germline, CDR1 is SEHNR and CDR2 FQNEAQ (reference sequence). Trimming left V 0 bases short and J 4 bases short, with 7 bases between. There are 13 residues in the CDR3. The material was PBMCs, obtained before TCRalphabeta/CD19-depleted stem cell transplant. This chain joins TRBV7-9 and TRBJ2-7; D remains unclear. This sequence originates from a girl less than two years old with combined immunodeficiency, due to receive a stem cell transplant. CDR3 nucleotides: TGTGCCAGCAGCTTAGCCTTCATTTACGAGCAGTACTTC. Encoded protein: CASSLAFIYEQYF.